The clone carrying this TCR beta chain was seen more than once but under ten times. This sample is part of a study of blood T cell repertoires in COVID-19. Per the study methods: Reference gene primer amplification gave estimated nucleated cell counts. TCRdb's table, derived via immunoSEQ multiplex PCR, lists solely in-frame clones and lacks some. D and trimming come from the DNA, and the V and J calls and clone size come from that table. The data contain about 240,000 clones, approximately 90% of them singletons. The cohort comprised adults aged about 18 to 90 years residing in 20 to 30 US areas. Grouping used clinical history reported by participants in a survey and questionnaire. In Cohort 3, a recovered donor had either two negative PCRs, clearance, or symptom resolution. What was sequenced was PBMCs or T cells enriched from blood (not recorded which). This TCR was sampled from a woman in her twenties or thirties who had recovered from COVID-19.

The CDR3, as DNA: TGTGCCAGTAGTCCATACGGACTGATTAATGAAAAACTGTTTTTT. It yields the protein CASSPYGLINEKLFF. The gene calls are TRBV19 and TRBJ1-4, with D hard to call. Germline assignment: CDR1 LNHDA and CDR2 SQIVND (reference sequence). This CDR3 is 15 amino acids long. V lost 5 bases to trimming and J lost 4 bases, with 14 bases between them. Together with reference TRBV19 and TRBJ1-4, the CDR3 gives the full variable domain: DGGITQSPKYLFRKEGQNVTLSCEQNLNHDAMYWYRQDPGQGLRLIYYSQIVNDFQKGDIAEGYSVSREKKESFPLTVTSAQKNPTAFYLCASSPYGLINEKLFFGSGTQLSVL.